This TCR delta chain emerged from a study of γδ T cells in repeated Plasmodium falciparum infection. About the research overall: Some Malian samples span acute malaria episodes; others come from no-transmission periods.

To note about this clone: TCRdb attributes to this sequence the protein of a much larger clone, which differs from the DNA translation at residue 6; a read error is likely, and the protein displayed is translated from the DNA.

TCRdb re-called clones from the multiplex PCR reads using CATT. The profile shows roughly 90,000 delta-chain clones, more than 0.85% of them singletons. This receptor was taken from a pool of human donors (malaria-infected and uninfected, not separated). Input material: gamma-delta T cells from blood.

CDR3 in DNA: TGTGCTCTTGGGGAAGGGGGAATCTCCAGCAGGGGGATTATGACCGATAAACTCATCTTT. This codes for CALGEGGISSRGIMTDKLIF. The V and J genes are TRDV1 and TRDJ1, with 7 bases aligning to TRDD3. Since TCRdb gives no J gene, matching the DNA to germline was used here to assign it. CDR3 length: 20 residues. V lost 2 bases, J lost 2 bases, and 20 bases stayed unmatched. CDR1 and CDR2 from the germline V gene are TSWWSYY and QGS.